Shown below are 21 T cell receptor beta chains from a single sample sequenced in a study of T cell responses to AZD1222 COVID-19 vaccine. Repertoires were generated with immunoSEQ multiplex PCR, while TCRdb's copy carries only in-frame clones and drops some. In the table there are around 160,000 clones, 91% of which are singletons. Material: peripheral blood, obtained on day 0 of AZD1222 vaccination. These receptors originate from an adult in good health.

This clone was found a few times. This sequence joins TRBV28 and TRBJ1-5; D is unclear. The CDR3 is made up of 15 amino acids. Germline V CDR1 and CDR2: MDHEN, SYDVKM. V was clipped by 0 bases and J by 2 bases, with 8 bases between them. The CDR3 protein is CASSLWQVRNQPQHF. DNA of the CDR3: TGTGCCAGCAGTTTATGGCAGGTTCGCAATCAGCCCCAGCATTTT. The variable domain in full, with the rest retrieved from reference TRBV28 and TRBJ1-5, is DVKVTQSSRYLVKRTGEKVFLECVQDMDHENMFWYRQDPGLGLRLIYFSYDVKMKEKGDIPEGYSVSREKKERFSLILESASTNQTSMYLCASSLWQVRNQPQHFGDGTRLSIL.

V gene TRBV4-1 combines with J gene TRBJ1-6; 8 bases line up with TRBD1. This CDR3 region has 14 residues. V was clipped by 2 bases and J by 10 bases; unmatched bases: 4. Germline V gene sequence: CDR1 MGHRA, CDR2 YSYEKL. CDR3 in amino acids: CASSQNQGASPLHF. Here the CDR3 DNA reads TGCGCCAGCAGCCAAAACCAGGGGGCATCACCCCTCCACTTT.

V and J are TRBV7-9 and TRBJ2-7; no definite D call. Trimming took off 1 base at V and 2 bases at J, with 9 bases between the two ends. The germline V gene encodes CDR1 SEHNR and CDR2 FQNEAQ (reference sequence). The CDR3 covers 14 residues. CDR3 in DNA: TGTGCCAGCAGCTTAGAGGGTGGGACCTACGAGCAGTACTTC. Protein: CASSLEGGTYEQYF.

The chain recombines TRBV7-9 with TRBJ2-2; 9 nucleotides align to TRBD2. CDR1 and CDR2 from the germline V gene are SEHNR and FQNEAQ (reference sequence). V was clipped by 4 bases and J by 3 bases; unmatched bases: 3. This CDR3 has 15 amino acids. The DNA for the CDR3 is TGTGCCAGCAGCTCCATAGCGGGAGACACCGGGGAGCTGTTTTTT. Encoded protein: CASSSIAGDTGELFF.

The chain couples TRBV7-8 to TRBJ1-3; D remains unclear. The CDR3 runs to 14 residues. Trimming cost V 2 bases and J 2 bases, with 7 bases left between them. The germline CDR1 and CDR2 sequences are SGHVS and FQNEAQ. The CDR3: CASSLRIAGNTIYF. CDR3 nucleotides: TGTGCCAGCAGCTTAAGAATAGCTGGAAACACCATATATTTT.

The V call is TRBV7-8, the J call TRBJ1-1, with D maybe TRBD1 (6 bases). Trimming shortened V by 2 bases and J by 2 bases, and 12 bases separated the two germline ends. The CDR3 extends over 15 amino acids. Germline loops: CDR1 SGHVS, CDR2 FQNEAQ. CDR3 protein: CASSLPRGQNTEAFF. In DNA form, the CDR3 reads TGTGCCAGCAGCTTACCCCGGGGGCAAAACACTGAAGCTTTCTTT.

The V and J genes are TRBV7-6 and TRBJ1-2; D may be TRBD1 (5 bases). Trimming took off 2 bases at V and 10 bases at J, with 11 bases between the two ends. This CDR3 has 12 residues. Germline V gene sequence: CDR1 SGHVS, CDR2 FNYEAQ. CDR3 nucleotides: TGTGCCAGCAGCTTAAGGGGAGGACCCTACACCTTC. Translating gives CASSLRGGPYTF.

The count of this clone is one. The CDR3 region has the DNA TGCAGCGCTGCCCCAGAAGTCAGCTACAATGAGCAGTTCTTC. It yields the protein CSAAPEVSYNEQFF. This sequence joins TRBV29-1 and TRBJ2-1; D remains ambiguous. V was shortened by 7 bases and J by 3 bases, with 16 bases between the two germline ends. Germline-derived CDR1 and CDR2 are SQVTM and ANQGSEA. This CDR3 is 14 amino acids long.

This clone is a singleton in its sample. V usage is TRBV28 and J usage is TRBJ1-5; 7 nucleotides line up with TRBD1. V shed 6 bases, J shed 0 bases, and the junction held 5 bases outside the gene matches. Germline V gene data show CDR1 as MDHEN and CDR2 as SYDVKM. This CDR3 region has 15 residues. The CDR3: CASRPTGISNQPQHF. The CDR3 DNA sequence: TGTGCCAGCAGGCCGACAGGGATTAGCAATCAGCCCCAGCATTTT.

This chain connects TRBV3-1 (or the pseudogene TRBV3-2) to TRBJ1-1; TRBD1 might be the D (6 bases). Germline V gene sequence: CDR1 LGHDT, CDR2 YNNKEL (reference sequence). The CDR3 runs 14 residues. V shed 5 bases and J shed 4 bases, with 14 bases lying between them. The CDR3 bases are TGTGCCAGCAGCTTCAACCCGGGGGCCACTGAAGCTTTCTTT. Protein: CASSFNPGATEAFF.

The chain combines TRBV5-4 with TRBJ1-2; D is possibly TRBD1 (6 bases). V was shortened by 4 bases and J by 5 bases, with 9 bases between the two germline ends. The CDR3 loop spans 12 amino acids. Germline assignment: CDR1 SGHNT and CDR2 YYREEE (reference sequence). For the CDR3, the DNA is TGTGCCAGCAGCCTGGACAGATATGGCTACACCTTC. As protein: CASSLDRYGYTF.

This sequence joins TRBV9 and TRBJ2-2; D ambiguous. The CDR3 has 13 residues. V was trimmed by 6 bases and J by 1 base, leaving 7 bases between them. Germline V gene sequence: CDR1 SGDLS, CDR2 YYNGEE. CDR3 sequence (DNA): TGTGCCAGCAAAGGGATGAACACCGGGGAGCTGTTTTTT. Protein: CASKGMNTGELFF.

The sample holds one count of this clone. This chain uses TRBV7-2 with TRBJ2-6; 7 bases are a match to TRBD1. The germline V gene has CDR1 SGHTA and CDR2 FQGNSA. The CDR3 is made up of 17 amino acids. The trim removed 4 bases at V and 3 bases at J, leaving 9 bases unmatched. CDR3 DNA sequence: TGTGCCAGCAGCTGGAGACAGGGAAGCCTTGGGGCCAACGTCCTGACTTTC. This codes for CASSWRQGSLGANVLTF.

The chain links TRBV7-3 to TRBJ2-3; 7 nucleotides line up with TRBD2. Germline CDR1 SGHTA, CDR2 FQGTGA. The CDR3 loop spans 16 amino acids. V was clipped by 2 bases and J by 2 bases; unmatched bases: 7. CDR3: CASSLFAGADTDTQYF. The CDR3 DNA sequence: TGTGCCAGCAGCTTATTTGCGGGAGCAGACACAGATACGCAGTATTTT.

The rearrangement links TRBV7-2 to TRBJ2-3; 10 bases are a match to TRBD2. The ends lost 0 bases at V and 14 bases at J; junction bases unmatched: 8. Germline V gene lookup returns CDR1 SGHTA and CDR2 FQGNSA. The CDR3 consists of 14 residues. The DNA of the CDR3 is TGTGCCAGCAGCTTAGCGCTAGCGGGAGTTCCGGGGTATTTT. This codes for CASSLALAGVPGYF. The full variable domain, its missing parts supplied by reference TRBV7-2 and TRBJ2-3, is GAGVSQSPSNKVTEKGKDVELRCDPISGHTALYWYRQSLGQGLEFLIYFQGNSAPDKSGLPSDRFSAERTGGSVSTLTIQRTQQEDSAVYLCASSLALAGVPGYFGPGTRLTVL.

CDR3 coding DNA: TGTGCCAGCAGTTCTCCCCAGAACACTGAAGCTTTCTTT. This gives the protein CASSSPQNTEAFF. The chain employs TRBV12-3 or TRBV12-4 and TRBJ1-1; D is undetermined. V was shortened by 4 bases and J by 1 base, with 7 bases between the two germline ends. The CDR3 is 13 residues long.

The CDR3 DNA is TGTGCTACCAGGGGCACAACTAATGAAAAACTGTTTTTT. Amino acid sequence: CATRGTTNEKLFF. V gene TRBV12-3 or TRBV12-4 combines with J gene TRBJ1-4; tentative D call: TRBD1 (6 bases). The CDR3 totals 13 residues.

This clone has a single count. J is TRBJ1-4 and V is TRBV5-8, with 8 bases aligning to TRBD1. The CDR3 loop spans 15 amino acids. Looked up from germline, CDR1 is SGHTS and CDR2 is YDEGEE. V lost 4 bases, J lost 5 bases, and 7 bases stayed unmatched. CDR3 nucleotides: TGTGCCAGCAGCATCGGACAGGGTGGCAATGAAAAACTGTTTTTT. Translated, it gives CASSIGQGGNEKLFF.

J is TRBJ2-5 and V is TRBV2; the D gene is possibly TRBD2 (5 bases). Trimming took off 6 bases at V and 2 bases at J, with 16 bases between the two ends. The germline V gene encodes CDR1 SNHLY and CDR2 FYNNEI. This CDR3 is built from 15 residues. This CDR3 reads CASSRSLALQETQYF. The CDR3 coding sequence is TGTGCCAGCAGCCGATCCTTAGCGCTACAAGAGACCCAGTACTTC. Full variable domain (remainder filled in from reference TRBV2 and TRBJ2-5): EPEVTQTPSHQVTQMGQEVILRCVPISNHLYFYWYRQILGQKVEFLVSFYNNEISEKSEIFDDQFSVERPDGSNFTLKIRSTKLEDSAMYFCASSRSLALQETQYFGPGTRLLVL.

The table lists this clone with a count of one. The J gene is TRBJ2-3, the V gene TRBV6-2 or TRBV6-3, with 7 bases identical to TRBD2. V trimming: 4 bases; J trimming: 3 bases; junction bases outside the gene matches: 7. Per the germline V gene, CDR1 is MNHEY and CDR2 is SVGEGT. CDR3 length: 15 residues. CDR3 bases: TGTGCCAGCAGTTCTTTAGCGGGTAGTACAGATACGCAGTATTTT. Amino acid sequence: CASSSLAGSTDTQYF.

V and J are TRBV2 and TRBJ2-3, with D possibly TRBD2 on 6 matching bases. The CDR3 has 15 residues. Trimming took off 5 bases at V and 3 bases at J, with 15 bases between the two ends. Germline values: CDR1 SNHLY, CDR2 FYNNEI. DNA of the CDR3: TGTGCCAGCAGTCCGTTAGGGCTAGCGACAGATACGCAGTATTTT. Its protein is CASSPLGLATDTQYF.